Presented here are 30 T cell receptor beta chains from one specimen sequenced in a study of T cell repertoires in cytomegalovirus infection (dated 2019 in TCRdb). Sequencer: Illumina HiSeq 1500. Clones were called with MiXCR by TCRdb after fastp trimmed the public reads at Q25, and only in-frame beta chains were retained. Records with the same CDR3 protein are collapsed into one entry carrying the most frequent genes and DNA. The sample includes around 750,000 distinct CDR3 sequences, with around a third observed a single time. The ten largest clones capture around an eighth of the sample. Taken with the paper, the label for treatment or condition translates to: in vitro stimulation with specific CMV peptide epitopes to enrich CMV-specific T cells. The antigens for these receptors are not known. The sequencing used cultured CD8+ T cells from PBMCs, collected from culture after CMV antigen stimulation. Source of these receptors: a human donor in good health (CMV status not recorded). Some clones in this sample may be carry-over from other donors' samples.

CDR3 bases: TGTGCCAGCAGCCCCGGCAGCGGGGGCCGGGAGACCCAGTACTTC. Its protein is CASSPGSGGRETQYF. The chain has TRBV7-9 and TRBJ2-5; 8 bases are a match to TRBD2. The CDR3 extends over 15 amino acids. Unmatched junction bases numbered 10, after V lost 5 bases and J lost 5 bases. Germline V gives CDR1 SEHNR, CDR2 FQNEAQ (reference sequence).

This clonotype was observed a few times. The rearrangement links TRBV7-9 to TRBJ2-5; TRBD2 is a possible D gene (5 bases). The CDR3 covers 14 residues. Germline V gives CDR1 SEHNR, CDR2 FQNEAQ (reference sequence). Deletions cut 5 bases from V and 4 bases from J, with 14 bases between. CDR3 sequence: CASSATSARETQYF. In DNA form, the CDR3 reads TGTGCCAGCAGCGCCACTAGTGCGAGAGAGACCCAGTACTTC. Together with reference TRBV7-9 and TRBJ2-5, the CDR3 gives the full variable domain: DTGVSQNPRHKITKRGQNVTFRCDPISEHNRLYWYRQTLGQGPEFLTYFQNEAQLEKSRLLSDRFSAERPKGSFSTLEIQRTEQGDSAMYLCASSATSARETQYFGPGTRLLVL.

The rearrangement links TRBV28 to TRBJ2-1; D is unclear. Trimming cost V 2 bases and J 2 bases, with 10 bases left between them. CDR3 length: 15 residues. Looked up from germline, CDR1 is MDHEN and CDR2 is SYDVKM. In DNA form, the CDR3 reads TGTGCCAGCAGTTTAATGGACGCCGCCTACAATGAGCAGTTCTTC. Protein sequence: CASSLMDAAYNEQFF.

This clonotype was recorded at least ten times. The V call is TRBV7-9, the J call TRBJ2-2; TRBD1 aligns across 7 bases. V was pared by 5 bases and J by 4 bases, with 7 bases of the junction left unmatched. The CDR3 totals 15 residues. Germline lookup yields CDR1 SEHNR and CDR2 FQNEAQ (reference sequence). CDR3 region: CASSPSGQATGELFF. CDR3 nucleotide sequence: TGTGCCAGCAGCCCCTCTGGACAGGCCACCGGGGAGCTGTTTTTT.

The chain employs TRBV29-1 and TRBJ2-7; D is uncertain. The V end lost 5 bases, the J end lost 0 bases, and 11 bases lay between the germline ends. Looked up from germline, CDR1 is SQVTM and CDR2 is ANQGSEA. The CDR3 has 13 amino acids. CDR3 DNA: TGCAGCGTTACCCTAACGCACTCCTACGAGCAGTACTTC. Amino acids: CSVTLTHSYEQYF.

V is TRBV7-9 and J is TRBJ2-1; weak D call: TRBD1 (6 bases). The germline V gene has CDR1 SEHNR and CDR2 FQNEAQ (reference sequence). CDR3 length equals 15 residues. The ends were cut back, 5 bases at V and 10 bases at J, with 21 bases in the middle. The CDR3 DNA sequence: TGTGCCAGCAGCCACCTAGCTGGGGGCCCTCCGGAGCAGTTCTTC. It specifies CASSHLAGGPPEQFF. The complete variable domain, with remaining parts taken from reference TRBV7-9 and TRBJ2-1, reads DTGVSQNPRHKITKRGQNVTFRCDPISEHNRLYWYRQTLGQGPEFLTYFQNEAQLEKSRLLSDRFSAERPKGSFSTLEIQRTEQGDSAMYLCASSHLAGGPPEQFFGPGTRLTVL.

The chain combines TRBV6-1 with TRBJ2-1, with TRBD2 matching 8 bases. Trimming cost V 4 bases and J 2 bases; bases outside gene matches: 4. Germline lookup yields CDR1 MNHNS and CDR2 SASEGT. The CDR3 extends over 15 amino acids. CDR3 in amino acids: CASSVDGGAYNEQFF. CDR3 sequence (DNA): TGTGCCAGCAGTGTTGACGGGGGGGCCTACAATGAGCAGTTCTTC.

The V and J genes are TRBV29-1 and TRBJ1-2, with D perhaps matching TRBD1 (5 bases). V lost 8 bases to trimming and J lost 0 bases, with 16 bases between them. The CDR3 length is 14 residues. Germline V gene sequence: CDR1 SQVTM, CDR2 ANQGSEA. This CDR3 is CSTYGAGANYGYTF. The CDR3 nucleotides read TGCAGCACATATGGGGCCGGAGCTAACTATGGCTACACCTTC.

This clonotype was observed at least ten times. This sequence joins TRBV7-2 and TRBJ2-3; D could derive from TRBD1 or TRBD2 (5 bases each). Per the germline V gene, CDR1 is SGHTA and CDR2 is FQGNSA. The CDR3 is 16 amino acids. Trimming cost V 4 bases and J 3 bases, with 17 bases left between them. The CDR3 DNA sequence: TGTGCCAGCAGCTCGACACAGGTCCGGAGGACAGATACGCAGTATTTT. Translation: CASSSTQVRRTDTQYF.

V is TRBV19 and J is TRBJ1-1, with D possibly TRBD1 on 5 matching bases. Per the germline V gene, CDR1 is LNHDA and CDR2 is SQIVND (reference sequence). The germline V and J ends were trimmed by 2 bases and 4 bases, with 11 bases remaining between them. The CDR3 is 14 amino acids. The CDR3 DNA reads TGTGCCAGTAGTATAAAGGGGTTGGGCACTGAAGCTTTCTTT. This gives the protein CASSIKGLGTEAFF.

In this sample, this clonotype turned up a few times. The chain combines TRBV4-1 with TRBJ1-2; TRBD1 is a possible D gene (6 bases). The germline CDR1 and CDR2 sequences are MGHRA and YSYEKL. Trimming removed 4 bases from V and 2 bases from J, with 17 bases in between. This CDR3 is built from 16 residues. CDR3 in DNA: TGCGCCAGCAGCCTTGTGATGGGGGGCTGGAACTATGGCTACACCTTC. It translates to CASSLVMGGWNYGYTF.

This rearrangement joins TRBV6-1 to TRBJ2-7; the D call may be TRBD1 or TRBD2 (6 bases each). Deletions cut 2 bases from V and 2 bases from J, with 10 bases between. The germline V gene has CDR1 MNHNS and CDR2 SASEGT. The CDR3 is 14 amino acids. The CDR3 DNA sequence: TGTGCCAGCAGTGAAACGGGGGCCCCCTACGAGCAGTACGTC. This encodes CASSETGAPYEQYV.

This chain uses TRBV29-1 with TRBJ2-7; 7 bases are a match to TRBD1. Germline CDR1 is SQVTM and CDR2 is ANQGSEA. The CDR3 runs to 13 residues. J gave up 6 bases and V 5 bases, and 10 bases lay outside the gene matches. CDR3 bases: TGCAGCGTTAGCCTCGGACAGGCTCTCGAGCAGTACTTC. Translated, it gives CSVSLGQALEQYF.

This clonotype was detected ten times or more. The rearrangement links TRBV7-9 to TRBJ2-7, with D possibly TRBD1 on 6 matching bases. Germline CDR1 reads SEHNR; CDR2 reads FQNEAQ (reference sequence). Trimming cost V 5 bases and J 2 bases, with 16 bases left between them. This CDR3 has 15 amino acids. The CDR3 DNA follows: TGTGCCAGCAGCCCGACAGGAGCGACAACCTACGAGCAGTACTTC. This encodes CASSPTGATTYEQYF.

This chain links TRBV28 with TRBJ2-7, with D maybe TRBD1 (5 bases). The CDR3 is 14 residues long. Germline V gene data show CDR1 as MDHEN and CDR2 as SYDVKM. The V and J ends lost 6 bases and 1 base respectively, with 13 bases between them. CDR3 protein: CASSPGHTSYEQYV. CDR3 nucleotides: TGTGCCAGCAGCCCTGGACACACATCCTACGAGCAGTACGTC.

This clonotype was seen ten or more times. One junction end disagrees with the germline gene, perhaps due to a read error. This chain joins TRBV7-7 and TRBJ2-2, with TRBD2 identical over 15 bases. Germline lookup yields CDR1 SSHAT and CDR2 FNYEAQ (reference sequence). This CDR3 is built from 16 residues. The CDR3 region is CASSPGTSGGPGELFF. The DNA for the CDR3 is TGTGCTAGCAGCCCCGGGACTAGCGGGGGGCCCGGGGAGCTGTTTTTT.

Only a few counts were recorded for this clonotype. The chain recombines TRBV12-3 or TRBV12-4 with TRBJ2-2; D ambiguous. The V and J ends lost 3 bases and 1 base respectively, with 12 bases between them. The CDR3 contains 16 residues. The CDR3 is CASSFPSKMNTGELFF. As DNA, the CDR3 is TGTGCCAGCAGTTTTCCCTCCAAAATGAACACCGGGGAGCTGTTTTTT.

This clonotype has more than one count but fewer than ten. The gene calls are TRBV28 and TRBJ1-2; the D is unclear. Germline CDR1 MDHEN, CDR2 SYDVKM. Trimming took off 7 bases at V and 0 bases at J, with 15 bases between the two ends. The CDR3 covers 15 residues. The CDR3 region has the DNA TGTGCCAGCACCACCCTTGGTGGAGCTAACTATGGCTACACCTTC. It yields the protein CASTTLGGANYGYTF.

This chain connects TRBV10-1 to TRBJ1-1; D not resolved. V gave up 0 bases and J gave up 0 bases, with 5 bases separating them. The CDR3 consists of 14 residues. Per the germline V gene, CDR1 is WNHNN and CDR2 is SYGVQD (reference sequence). CDR3 sequence: CASSESRMNTEAFF. DNA of the CDR3: TGCGCCAGCAGTGAGTCGAGGATGAACACTGAAGCTTTCTTT.

This clonotype was counted only a few times. The rearrangement joins TRBV7-9 to TRBJ2-6; D gene unclear. The CDR3 is 15 residues long. Germline V gene lookup returns CDR1 SEHNR and CDR2 FQNEAQ (reference sequence). Deletions cut 5 bases from V and 11 bases from J, with 19 bases between. The CDR3 loop is CASSPRVIAQDVLTF. In DNA, the CDR3 is TGTGCCAGCAGCCCCCGAGTAATAGCCCAGGACGTCCTGACTTTC.

This chain connects TRBV27 to TRBJ1-4; D remains unclear. Germline V gene data show CDR1 as MNHEY and CDR2 as SMNVEV (reference sequence). V lost 3 bases and J 6 bases, leaving 11 bases between the germline ends. The CDR3 spans 14 residues. The CDR3 DNA reads as TGTGCCAGCAGTTTTTCGGTTCGGGATGAAAAACTGTTTTTT. Translation: CASSFSVRDEKLFF.

V and J are TRBV6-5 and TRBJ2-2, with D possibly TRBD2 on 5 matching bases. The CDR3 covers 13 residues. Germline assignment: CDR1 MNHEY and CDR2 SVGAGI. Trimming took 2 bases from V and 5 from J, leaving 6 bases between them. CDR3 DNA sequence: TGTGCCAGCAGTTACCAGCGGACCGGGGAGCTGTTTTTT. Protein: CASSYQRTGELFF.

This clonotype turned up a few times. V is TRBV6-2 or TRBV6-3 and J is TRBJ1-5; D unresolved. The germline V gene encodes CDR1 MNHEY and CDR2 SVGEGT. The CDR3 runs 16 residues. Between the trimmed V and J ends, which lost 6 bases and 3 bases, there was a span of 18 bases. This CDR3 is CASRPRKLPLNQPQHF. In DNA form, the CDR3 reads TGTGCCAGCAGGCCCAGAAAACTGCCACTCAATCAGCCCCAGCATTTT.

This clonotype was found once. The junction departs from the called germline gene at one end, perhaps through a read error. The chain carries TRBV7-4 and TRBJ2-5, with D possibly being TRBD1 or TRBD2 (6 bases each). This CDR3 has 14 residues. Per the germline V gene, CDR1 is SGHVT and CDR2 is SQSDAQ. CDR3 sequence: CANSLGGLGETQYF. In DNA form, the CDR3 reads TGTGCCAACAGCCTAGGGGGACTGGGGGAGACCCAGTACTTC.

V gene TRBV7-8 combines with J gene TRBJ2-1, with 10 bases aligning to TRBD2. Germline V gene sequence: CDR1 SGHVS, CDR2 FQNEAQ. V lost 1 base to trimming and J lost 4 bases; unmatched junction nucleotides: 10. The CDR3 runs to 18 residues. The CDR3 region has the DNA TGTGCCAGCAGCTTAGGGTCAGCGGGGGGGCTGTGGTACAATGAGCAGTTCTTC. It specifies CASSLGSAGGLWYNEQFF.

V usage is TRBV5-4 and J usage is TRBJ2-1; D remains unclear. The CDR3 extends over 14 amino acids. The V end lost 1 base, the J end lost 10 bases, and 15 bases lay between the germline ends. Germline CDR1 and CDR2: SGHNT and YYREEE (reference sequence). The CDR3 region has the DNA TGTGCCAGCAGCTTGAAACCTCTCCCGGCGGAGCAGTTCTTC. Protein product: CASSLKPLPAEQFF.

This CDR3 reads CASSQGPIRTGANYGYTF. The DNA for the CDR3 is TGCGCCAGCAGCCAAGGCCCTATCCGGACAGGGGCTAACTATGGCTACACCTTC. The V call is TRBV4-3, the J call TRBJ1-2; 9 bases map to TRBD1. V gave up 1 base and J gave up 0 bases; unmatched junction bases: 9. The CDR3 is 18 residues long. The germline CDR1 and CDR2 sequences are LGHNA and YSLEER.

Ten or more counts support this clonotype. This chain joins TRBV6-6 and TRBJ2-3, with 11 bases identical to TRBD2. This CDR3 is built from 16 residues. The ends lost 4 bases at V and 2 bases at J; junction bases unmatched: 5. From germline, CDR1 is MNHNY and CDR2 SVGAGI (reference sequence). The CDR3 region has the DNA TGTGCCAGCAGTTTCACTAGCGGGGGCTACACAGATACGCAGTATTTT. Translated: CASSFTSGGYTDTQYF.

The chain couples TRBV4-2 to TRBJ1-1; D gene uncertain. CDR3 size: 13 residues. Germline CDR1 and CDR2: LGHNA and YNFKEQ. The V gene lost 4 bases and the J gene lost 5 bases, with 11 bases spanning the gap. CDR3 bases: TGTGCCAGCAGCCTTCACGTGGAGACTGAAGCTTTCTTT. As protein: CASSLHVETEAFF.

This clonotype was detected a few times. V is TRBV7-3 and J is TRBJ2-1, with D tentatively TRBD2 (5 bases). This CDR3 has 15 amino acids. V was pared by 6 bases and J by 6 bases, with 18 bases between. Germline CDR1 and CDR2: SGHTA and FQGTGA. CDR3 loop: CASSLGRVIVNEQFF. The CDR3, as DNA: TGTGCCAGCAGTCTAGGGCGGGTTATCGTCAATGAGCAGTTCTTC.